This paragraph covers one TCR beta chain sequence. Naivety among CD8 cells was defined by CD45RO negativity and positive CCR7 selection, thereby excluding terminally differentiated effector memory CD45RA+ cells. This sample was included in a study of shared clonotypes between healthy human individuals. The repertoire was sequenced with immunoSEQ multiplex PCR; TCRdb's copy has only in-frame clones and lacks some. The data contain 760,000 or so clones, about 97% of them singletons. The specimen was naive CD8+ T cells sorted from blood. The clonotype was recovered from a man aged 30 to 39 in good health.

The CDR3: CASSLVQGSLPEAFF. CDR3 bases: TGTGCCAGCAGCTTAGTCCAGGGTAGTTTGCCTGAAGCTTTCTTT. The chain combines TRBV7-8 with TRBJ1-1, with D perhaps matching TRBD1 (5 bases). The CDR3 is made up of 15 amino acids. Germline-derived CDR1 and CDR2 are SGHVS and FQNEAQ. V lost 1 base and J lost 6, with 15 bases in between.